This T cell receptor beta chain was recorded in a study of cytomegalovirus exposure and HLA in healthy donors. Study information: Clustering assigned 81% of the approximately 400 genotyped donors to the Caucasian-associated ancestry cluster. Study findings and constraints: CMV serostatus alone was available as immune exposure information. Cytomegalovirus association was listed for 170 or so TCR beta chains.

With regard to this clone: What it binds is not known.

The PCR used 60 Vbeta and 13 Jbeta primers. This table comes from immunoSEQ multiplex PCR, and its TCRdb copy is limited to in-frame clones, with some not included. The table lists 100,000 to 120,000 clones, 12% to 15% of them singletons. The germline CDR1 and CDR2 sequences are MGHDK and SYGVNS. The V gene lost 4 bases and the J gene lost 0 bases, with 13 bases spanning the gap. The CDR3 is 17 residues long. Source material: PBMCs. J is TRBJ1-6 and V is TRBV25-1; no reliable D call. The clonotype was recovered from a female donor in good health and CMV-seronegative. The CDR3 spells CASSGRLFGSYNSPLHF. CDR3 nucleotide sequence: TGTGCCAGCAGTGGCCGACTGTTCGGCTCCTATAATTCACCCCTCCACTTT.